The rows below give T cell receptor beta chains drawn from one sample of a study of blood T cell repertoires in COVID-19. Libraries were prepared by immunoSEQ multiplex PCR; TCRdb keeps only in-frame clonotypes and omits some of them. The sample has around 120,000 clones, roughly four fifths seen once; the top ten hold about a tenth. Sample: peripheral blood. All receptors derive from a man aged 35 to 55 with active or convalescent COVID-19. The CDR3 runs from the conserved cysteine through the conserved F or W. The D gene is left open where the match is weak. A clone size is listed for some rows: how often the clone was seen (once, few, many), or a class if it is expanded.

J	size	D	V	DNA	CDR3
TRBJ1-3	-	-	TRBV25-1	TGTGCCAGCAGTGAGTCAGGGTTCGGCACCATATATTTT	CASSESGFGTIYF
TRBJ1-1	-	-	TRBV29-1	TGCAGCGTTGAACTAGGGAACACTGAAGCTTTCTTT	CSVELGNTEAFF
TRBJ2-3	-	TRBD2	TRBV24-1	TGTGCCACCAGTACTAGCGGGAGCACAGATACGCAGTATTTT	CATSTSGSTDTQYF
TRBJ2-5	once	-	TRBV18	TGTGCCAGCTCACCAGGGGGCGGGGAGACCCAGTACTTC	CASSPGGGETQYF
TRBJ1-1	-	-	TRBV6-5	TGTGCCAGCAGACTAAACAGGGTAACTGAAGCTTTCTTT	CASRLNRVTEAFF
TRBJ2-3	few	-	TRBV14	TGTGCCAGCAGCCGATACAGGGATACGCAGTATTTT	CASSRYRDTQYF
TRBJ2-2	once	TRBD2	TRBV11-2	TGTGCCAGCAGACGCATAGCGGGGGGTAACACCGGGGAGCTGTTTTTT	CASRRIAGGNTGELFF
TRBJ1-5	-	-	TRBV19	TGTGCCAGTAGTAGGGAGGGGACCAGTAGTAGCAATCAGCCCCAGCATTTT	CASSREGTSSSNQPQHF
TRBJ1-3	-	-	TRBV18	TGTGCCAGCTCACCAGGGGGCCTAAACACCATATATTTT	CASSPGGLNTIYF
TRBJ1-3	-	-	TRBV5-1	TGCGCCAGCAGTCCCTCGACAGTCTCTGGAAACACCATATATTTT	CASSPSTVSGNTIYF
TRBJ2-7	-	-	TRBV6-1	TGTGCCAGCAGTAAAGCGGCCGTCTCCTACGAGCAGTACTTC	CASSKAAVSYEQYF
TRBJ1-4	-	TRBD1	TRBV18	TGTGCCAGCTCATCTACAGGGGTCAGGGAAAAACTGTTTTTT	CASSSTGVREKLFF
TRBJ2-3	-	TRBD1	TRBV19	TGTGCCAGTAACCAAAGAGGGACAGGGGCAGATACGCAGTATTTT	CASNQRGTGADTQYF
TRBJ2-3	-	-	TRBV5-4	TGTGCCAGCAGCTTGGCTTTAGCGAGCACAGATACGCAGTATTTT	CASSLALASTDTQYF
TRBJ1-2	-	TRBD1	TRBV5-1	TGCGCCAGCAGCACCATTATTACGACAGGGATGGGTGACTACACCTTC	CASSTIITTGMGDYTF
TRBJ1-5	-	-	TRBV28	TGTGCCAGCAGTTTCGGGGTATACCAGCCCCAGCATTTT	CASSFGVYQPQHF
TRBJ2-3	-	-	TRBV9	TGTGCCAGCAGCGTTGGTCCCACCACAGGGGGGGCAGATACGCAGTATTTT	CASSVGPTTGGADTQYF
TRBJ2-3	-	TRBD1	TRBV11-3	TGTGCCAGTAAACAGGGGGCAGGCACAGATACGCAGTATTTT	CASKQGAGTDTQYF
TRBJ2-5	-	-	TRBV5-1	TGCGCCAGCAGCCCTACCCCCTCCGGACAGCCCACCCAGTACTTC	CASSPTPSGQPTQYF
TRBJ2-5	-	TRBD2	TRBV12-5	TGTGCTACTGCCCGGGGGGGTGAGACCCAGTACTTC	CATARGGETQYF
TRBJ1-1	-	-	TRBV9	TGTGCCAGCAGCGCACAAGGGTATCGGGGCACTGAAGCTTTCTTT	CASSAQGYRGTEAFF
TRBJ2-1	-	TRBD2	TRBV5-1	TGCGCCAGCGGGACTAGCGGGGGGCCAAGCTCCTACAATGAGCAGTTCTTC	CASGTSGGPSSYNEQFF
TRBJ2-7	-	TRBD1	TRBV14	TGTGCCAGCAGCCAGATGCCGGGACAGGGACGTTACGAGCAGTACTTC	CASSQMPGQGRYEQYF
TRBJ1-5	-	-	TRBV29-1	TGCAGCGTTATCTCGGGGGGCGGGCAGCCCCAGCATTTT	CSVISGGGQPQHF
TRBJ2-1	-	-	TRBV9	TGTGCCAGCAGCGTAGGATCTTTACTAGTGGGGGCTTACAATGAGCAGTTCTTC	CASSVGSLLVGAYNEQFF
TRBJ1-2	once	-	TRBV4-3	TGCGCCAGCAGCCAAGATCAGAAATGGGCTGGCTACACCTTC	CASSQDQKWAGYTF
TRBJ1-1	once	-	TRBV29-1	TGCAGCGTCGCCAAAATCGACAGGCCACAAGCTTTCTTT	CSVAKIDRPQAFF
TRBJ2-3	few	-	TRBV2	TGTGCCAGTGGCCCGACACCGGATACGCAGTATTTT	CASGPTPDTQYF
TRBJ1-5	-	-	TRBV7-3	TGTGCCAGCAGCTTACTCCATGGGACCAGGGGCCGGCACAGCAATCAGCCCCAGCATTTT	CASSLLHGTRGRHSNQPQHF
TRBJ1-5	-	-	TRBV27	TGTGCCAGCAGTCCTAGGGGCCTTAGCAATCAGCCCCAGCATTTT	CASSPRGLSNQPQHF
TRBJ2-7	-	-	TRBV11-2	TGTGCCAGCCTCTCTGGCAGGGGCTACGAGCAGTACTTC	CASLSGRGYEQYF
TRBJ2-5	-	-	TRBV20-1	TGCAGTGCTAGCGTATCGGAGACCCAGTACTTC	CSASVSETQYF
TRBJ2-2	once	TRBD1	TRBV27	TGTGCCAGCACCCAGGTCTGGACAGGGCATCCCGGGGAGCTGTTTTTT	CASTQVWTGHPGELFF
TRBJ1-4	-	TRBD1	TRBV5-1	TGCGCCAGCACCGACCAGACAGGGTCTAATGAAAAACTGTTTTTT	CASTDQTGSNEKLFF
TRBJ2-5	-	TRBD2	TRBV5-1	TGCGCCAGCAGCTTCGGACTAGCGGGGGGGCAGGGAGAGACCCAGTACTTC	CASSFGLAGGQGETQYF
TRBJ2-3	few	TRBD2	TRBV6-2/TRBV6-3	TGTGCCAGCAGCAGTCGTAGGAGCGGGGGGGCCGCAGATACGCAGTATTTT	CASSSRRSGGAADTQYF
TRBJ1-2	few	TRBD1	TRBV7-9	TGTGCCAGCAGCCCCGGGACAGGGGGCAACTATGGCTACACCTTC	CASSPGTGGNYGYTF
TRBJ1-5	-	-	TRBV5-8	TGTGCCAGCAGCTTGGGAGCTAAGTACAATCAGCCCCAGCATTTT	CASSLGAKYNQPQHF
TRBJ2-2	-	-	TRBV12-3/TRBV12-4	TGTGCCAGCAACCGGGGGTACGGGGAGCTGTTTTTT	CASNRGYGELFF
TRBJ1-3	once	TRBD1	TRBV2	TGTGCCAGCATTAAACAGGGGGCCGGAAACACCATATATTTT	CASIKQGAGNTIYF
TRBJ1-2	-	TRBD1	TRBV6-5	TGTGCCAGCAGTACTCCACAGGGGAATGGCTACACCTTC	CASSTPQGNGYTF
TRBJ2-1	-	TRBD1	TRBV7-2	TGTGCCAGCAGCTTAGCTTCCGGGACAGGAGTCAATGAGCAGTTCTTC	CASSLASGTGVNEQFF
TRBJ2-5	once	-	TRBV5-1	TGCGCCAGCAGCCACGGGGAGACCCAGTACTTC	CASSHGETQYF
TRBJ1-1	once	-	TRBV12-3/TRBV12-4	TGTGCCAGCAGTTTAACAGGGAACACTGAAGCTTTCTTT	CASSLTGNTEAFF
TRBJ2-3	-	TRBD2	TRBV11-2	TGTGCCAGCAGCCCACCGGGACTAGTAACAGATACGCAGTATTTT	CASSPPGLVTDTQYF
TRBJ2-2	-	-	TRBV3-1/TRBV3-2	TGTGCCAGCAGCCATGGTACAGGGACCGGGGAGCTGTTTTTT	CASSHGTGTGELFF
TRBJ2-7	-	TRBD1	TRBV3-1/TRBV3-2	TGTGCCAGCTCGTCAGGGGGCCACTACGAGCAGTACTTC	CASSSGGHYEQYF
TRBJ1-2	few	TRBD1	TRBV19	TGTGCCTCGAGGATAGGGGGCCGAGTTTATGGCTACACCTTC	CASRIGGRVYGYTF
TRBJ1-2	-	-	TRBV14	TGTGCCAGCAGCCACCTTGGCTTGATGGACTATGGCTACACCTTC	CASSHLGLMDYGYTF